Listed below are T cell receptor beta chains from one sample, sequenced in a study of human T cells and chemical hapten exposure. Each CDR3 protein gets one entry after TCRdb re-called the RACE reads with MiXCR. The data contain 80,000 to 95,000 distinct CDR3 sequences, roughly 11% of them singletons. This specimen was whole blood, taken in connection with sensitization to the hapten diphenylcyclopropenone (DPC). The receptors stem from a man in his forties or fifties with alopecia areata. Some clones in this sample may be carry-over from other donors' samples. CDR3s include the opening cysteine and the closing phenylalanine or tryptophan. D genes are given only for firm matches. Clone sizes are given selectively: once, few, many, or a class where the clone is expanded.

CASSRTLGAGTQEADTQYF,TGTGCCAGCAGCCGGACCCTGGGAGCCGGGACCCAGGAGGCAGATACGCAGTATTTT,-,TRBV7-2,many,TRBJ2-3
CASTGTGQEAYEQYF,TGTGCCAGTACGGGTACGGGACAGGAAGCCTACGAGCAGTACTTC,TRBD1,TRBV19,once,TRBJ2-7
CSASDRAGNQPQHF,TGCAGTGCTTCCGACAGGGCCGGGAATCAGCCCCAGCATTTT,TRBD1,TRBV20-1,few,TRBJ1-5
CSARDPLVSGSSYNEQFF,TGCAGTGCTAGAGACCCCCTTGTTAGCGGGAGCTCCTACAATGAGCAGTTCTTC,TRBD2,TRBV20-1,few,TRBJ2-1
CASSENGGPQYF,TGTGCCAGCAGTGAAAATGGGGGTCCGCAGTATTTT,-,TRBV6-1,few,TRBJ2-3
CASSRGQPSVHTDTQYF,TGTGCCAGCAGCCGGGGACAACCTTCCGTTCACACAGATACGCAGTATTTT,-,TRBV7-9,few,TRBJ2-3
CASLPPGDIQYF,TGTGCCAGCCTTCCCCCGGGGGACATTCAGTACTTC,-,TRBV7-9,-,TRBJ2-4
CAISEVTSGSAKDTQYF,TGTGCCATCAGTGAGGTTACTAGCGGGAGTGCGAAAGATACGCAGTATTTT,TRBD2,TRBV10-3,few,TRBJ2-3
CASSSPVAATPTYEQYF,TGTGCCAGCAGTTCTCCGGTAGCGGCCACGCCCACCTACGAGCAGTACTTC,-,TRBV6-2/TRBV6-3,-,TRBJ2-7
CASKVLAGGDTDTQYF,TGCGCCAGCAAAGTACTAGCGGGAGGCGACACAGATACGCAGTATTTT,TRBD2,TRBV5-1,few,TRBJ2-3
CSVMRWERETGELFF,TGCAGCGTTATGAGGTGGGAGAGGGAAACCGGGGAGCTGTTTTTT,-,TRBV29-1,few,TRBJ2-2
CASSQGPHNQPQHF,TGTGCCAGCAGCCAGGGGCCCCACAATCAGCCCCAGCATTTT,-,TRBV21-1,many,TRBJ1-5
CASSQGSGRAPYNEQFF,TGCGCCAGCAGCCAAGGAAGCGGGAGGGCCCCCTACAATGAGCAGTTCTTC,TRBD2,TRBV4-1,few,TRBJ2-1
CSVELGSGANVLTF,TGCAGCGTTGAATTAGGGTCTGGGGCCAACGTCCTGACTTTC,-,TRBV29-1,many,TRBJ2-6
CSVYDRGRVNEQYF,TGCAGCGTCTATGACAGGGGGCGGGTTAACGAGCAGTACTTC,TRBD1,TRBV29-1,few,TRBJ2-7
CASRLAVSYEQYF,TGTGCCAGCAGATTAGCGGTCTCCTACGAGCAGTACTTC,-,TRBV7-2,few,TRBJ2-7
CASSSGDRQYNEQFF,TGTGCCAGCAGCTCCGGGGACAGGCAATACAATGAGCAGTTCTTC,TRBD1,TRBV11-2,-,TRBJ2-1
CASSLGLLGGPEAFF,TGCGCCAGCAGCTTGGGTTTGCTCGGGGGCCCTGAAGCTTTCTTT,-,TRBV5-1,many,TRBJ1-1